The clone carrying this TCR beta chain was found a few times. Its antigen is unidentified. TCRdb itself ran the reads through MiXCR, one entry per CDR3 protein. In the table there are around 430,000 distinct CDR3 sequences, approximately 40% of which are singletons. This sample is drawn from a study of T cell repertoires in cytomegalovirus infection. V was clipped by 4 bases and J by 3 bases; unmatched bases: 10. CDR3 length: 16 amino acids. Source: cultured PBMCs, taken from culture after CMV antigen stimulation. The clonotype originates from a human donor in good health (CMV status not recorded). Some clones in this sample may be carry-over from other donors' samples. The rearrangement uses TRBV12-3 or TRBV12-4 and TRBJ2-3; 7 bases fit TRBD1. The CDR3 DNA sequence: TGTGCCAGCAGTTCAGACCCGACAGGGTCTACAGATACGCAGTATTTT. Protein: CASSSDPTGSTDTQYF.